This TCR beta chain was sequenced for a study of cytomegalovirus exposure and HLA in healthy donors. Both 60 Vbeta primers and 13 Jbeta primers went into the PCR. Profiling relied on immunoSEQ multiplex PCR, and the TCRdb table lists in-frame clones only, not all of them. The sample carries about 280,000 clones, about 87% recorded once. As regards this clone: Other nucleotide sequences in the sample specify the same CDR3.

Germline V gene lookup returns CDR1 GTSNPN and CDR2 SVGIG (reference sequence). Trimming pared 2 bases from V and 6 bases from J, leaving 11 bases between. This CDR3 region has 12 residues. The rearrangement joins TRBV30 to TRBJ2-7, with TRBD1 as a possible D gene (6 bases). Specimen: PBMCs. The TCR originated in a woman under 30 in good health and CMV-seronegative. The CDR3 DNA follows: TGTGCCTGGAGTTTAACAGGGTCCGAGCAGTACTTC. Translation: CAWSLTGSEQYF.